The clone carrying this T cell receptor (beta chain) was seen a single time. The data stem from a study of shared clonotypes between healthy human individuals. The table came from immunoSEQ multiplex PCR; TCRdb's copy has only in-frame clones and leaves some out. The repertoire includes some 380,000 clones, approximately 96% of them detected once, and 0.32% sits in the top ten. The V gene lost 3 bases and the J gene lost 2 bases, with 16 bases spanning the gap. Germline-derived CDR1 and CDR2 are SGHNT and YYREEE (reference sequence). The CDR3 has 16 residues. The sequencing input was memory CD8+ T cells sorted from blood. The subset was: CD45RO+ cells pooled with CCR7-negative TemRA cells. This chain links TRBV5-4 with TRBJ2-3; D is unclear. The TCR comes from a man in his thirties or forties in good health. The chain's CDR3 is CASSSDLHMNTDTQYF. The DNA for the CDR3 is TGTGCCAGCAGCTCAGACTTACACATGAACACAGATACGCAGTATTTT.